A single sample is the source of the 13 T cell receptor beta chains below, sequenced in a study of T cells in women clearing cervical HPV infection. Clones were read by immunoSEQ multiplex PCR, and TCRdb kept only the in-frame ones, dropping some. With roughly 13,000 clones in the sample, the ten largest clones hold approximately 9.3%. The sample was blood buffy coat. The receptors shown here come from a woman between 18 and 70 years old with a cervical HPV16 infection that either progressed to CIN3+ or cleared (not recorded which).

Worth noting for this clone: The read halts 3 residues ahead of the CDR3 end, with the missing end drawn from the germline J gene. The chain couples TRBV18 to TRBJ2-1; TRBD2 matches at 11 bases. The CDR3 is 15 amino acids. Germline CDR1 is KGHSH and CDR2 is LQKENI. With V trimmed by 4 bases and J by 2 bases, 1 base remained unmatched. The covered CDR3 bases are TGTGCCAGCTCACTAGCGGGGGGGACCTACAATGAG. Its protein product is CASSLAGGTYNE. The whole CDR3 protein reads CASSLAGGTYNEQFF.

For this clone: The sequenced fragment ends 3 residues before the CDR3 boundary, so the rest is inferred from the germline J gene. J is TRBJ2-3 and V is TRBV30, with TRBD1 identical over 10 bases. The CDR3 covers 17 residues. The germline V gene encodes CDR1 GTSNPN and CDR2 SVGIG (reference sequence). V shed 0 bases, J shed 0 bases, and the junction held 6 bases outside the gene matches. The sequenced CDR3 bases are TGTGCCTGGAGTGTCGGGACAGGGGCCGCTAGCACAGATACG. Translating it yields CAWSVGTGAASTDT. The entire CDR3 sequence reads CAWSVGTGAASTDTQYF. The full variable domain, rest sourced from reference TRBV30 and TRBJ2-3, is SQTIHQWPATLVQPVGSPLSLECTVEGTSNPNLYWYRQAAGRGLQLLFYSVGIGQISSEVPQNLSASRPQDRQFILSSKKLLLSDSGFYLCAWSVGTGAASTDTQYFGPGTRLTVL.

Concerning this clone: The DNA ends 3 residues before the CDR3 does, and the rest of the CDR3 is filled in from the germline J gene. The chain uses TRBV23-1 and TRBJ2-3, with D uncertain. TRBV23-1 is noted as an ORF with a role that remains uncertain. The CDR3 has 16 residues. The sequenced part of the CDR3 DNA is TGCGCCAGCAGTCAACTGCCTTACCATAGCAATCAGCCG. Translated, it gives CASSQLPYHSNQP. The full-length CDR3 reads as CASSQLPYHSNQPQYF.

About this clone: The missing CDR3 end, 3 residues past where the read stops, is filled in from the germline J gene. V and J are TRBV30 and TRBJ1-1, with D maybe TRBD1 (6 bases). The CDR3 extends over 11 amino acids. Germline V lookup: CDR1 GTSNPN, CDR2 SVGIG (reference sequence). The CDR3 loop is CACDRDNQAFF. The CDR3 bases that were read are TGTGCCTGCGACCGGGACAATCAA.

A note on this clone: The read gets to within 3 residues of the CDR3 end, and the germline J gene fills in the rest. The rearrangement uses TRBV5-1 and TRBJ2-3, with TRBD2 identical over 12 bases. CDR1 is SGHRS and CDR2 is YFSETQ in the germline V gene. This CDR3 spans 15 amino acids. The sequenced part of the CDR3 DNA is TGCGCCAGCAGCCTACTAGCGGGGGGACAAGAGACG. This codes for CASSLLAGGQET. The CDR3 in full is CASSLLAGGQETQYF.

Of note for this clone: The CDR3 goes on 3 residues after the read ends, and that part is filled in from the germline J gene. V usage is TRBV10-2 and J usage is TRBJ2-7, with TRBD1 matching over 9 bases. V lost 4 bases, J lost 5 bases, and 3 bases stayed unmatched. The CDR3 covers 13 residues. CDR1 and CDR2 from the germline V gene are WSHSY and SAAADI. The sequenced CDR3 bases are TGCGCCAGCAGTGGACAGGGGGGCAACGAG. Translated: CASSGQGGNE. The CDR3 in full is CASSGQGGNEQYF.

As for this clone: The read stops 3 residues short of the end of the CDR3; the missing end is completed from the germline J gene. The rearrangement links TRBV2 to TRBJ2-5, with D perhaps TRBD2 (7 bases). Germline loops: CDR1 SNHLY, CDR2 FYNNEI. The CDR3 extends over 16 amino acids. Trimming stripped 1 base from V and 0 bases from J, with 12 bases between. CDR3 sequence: CASSEGGGANQETQYF. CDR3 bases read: TGTGCCAGCAGTGAAGGTGGGGGGGCCAACCAAGAGACC. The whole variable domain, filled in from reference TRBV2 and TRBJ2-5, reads EPEVTQTPSHQVTQMGQEVILRCVPISNHLYFYWYRQILGQKVEFLVSFYNNEISEKSEIFDDQFSVERPDGSNFTLKIRSTKLEDSAMYFCASSEGGGANQETQYFGPGTRLLVL.

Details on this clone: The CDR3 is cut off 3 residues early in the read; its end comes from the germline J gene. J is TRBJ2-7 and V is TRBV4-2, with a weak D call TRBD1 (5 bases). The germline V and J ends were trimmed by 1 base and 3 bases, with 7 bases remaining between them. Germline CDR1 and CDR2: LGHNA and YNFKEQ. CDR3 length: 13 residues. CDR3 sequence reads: CASSQVGDYEQYF. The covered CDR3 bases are TGTGCCAGCAGCCAAGTAGGGGACTACGAG.

CDR3 region: CAWNWLDTQYF. The CDR3 bases that were read are TGTGCCTGGAATTGGTTAGATACC. The V call is TRBV30, the J call TRBJ2-5; D not resolved. The read ends 3 residues early relative to the CDR3; the germline J gene fills the gap. The CDR3 sequence is 11 residues long. Germline V gene sequence: CDR1 GTSNPN, CDR2 SVGIG (reference sequence).

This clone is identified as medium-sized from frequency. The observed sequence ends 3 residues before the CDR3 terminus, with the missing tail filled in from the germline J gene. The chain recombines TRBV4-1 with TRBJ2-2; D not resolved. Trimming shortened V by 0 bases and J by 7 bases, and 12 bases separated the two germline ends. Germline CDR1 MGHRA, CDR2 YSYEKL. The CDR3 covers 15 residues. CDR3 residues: CASSQDSSASGELFF. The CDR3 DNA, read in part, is TGCGCCAGCAGCCAAGATTCTTCAGCGAGCGGGGAG.

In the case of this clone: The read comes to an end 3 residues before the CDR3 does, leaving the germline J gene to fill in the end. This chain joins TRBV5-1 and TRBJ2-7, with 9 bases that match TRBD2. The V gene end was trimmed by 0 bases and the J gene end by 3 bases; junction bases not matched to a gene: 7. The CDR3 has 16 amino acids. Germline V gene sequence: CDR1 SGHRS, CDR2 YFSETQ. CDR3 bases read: TGCGCCAGCAGCTTGGGTGTTAGCGGGGGTCTCTACGAG. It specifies CASSLGVSGGLYE. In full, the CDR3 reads CASSLGVSGGLYEQYF.

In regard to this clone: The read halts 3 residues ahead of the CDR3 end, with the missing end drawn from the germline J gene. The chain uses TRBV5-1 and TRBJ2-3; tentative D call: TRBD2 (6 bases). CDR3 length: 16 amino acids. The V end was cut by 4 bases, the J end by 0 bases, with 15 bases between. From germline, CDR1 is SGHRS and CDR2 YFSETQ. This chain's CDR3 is CASSIADNPSTDTQYF. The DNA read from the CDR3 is TGCGCCAGCAGCATAGCGGATAACCCCAGCACAGATACG.

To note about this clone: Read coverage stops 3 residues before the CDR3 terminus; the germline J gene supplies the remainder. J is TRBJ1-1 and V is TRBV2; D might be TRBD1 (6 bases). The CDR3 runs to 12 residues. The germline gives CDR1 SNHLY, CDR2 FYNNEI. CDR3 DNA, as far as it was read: TGTGCCAGCAGTGAATGGACCCAGGGG. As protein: CASSEWTQG. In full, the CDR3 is CASSEWTQGAFF.